This T cell receptor beta chain was recorded in a study of shared T cell receptors in the human thymus. This CDR3 is 16 amino acids long. The V and J ends lost 5 bases and 5 bases, in that order; junction bases with no gene match: 10. The germline V gene has CDR1 SGHAT and CDR2 FQNNGV. The assay was immunoSEQ multiplex PCR, and TCRdb's table has in-frame clones only and misses some. The sample records roughly 710,000 clones, over 75% being singletons. The same specimen was also included in a second study, on human thymus T cells. That source reports: Thymus was obtained from resections taken during corrective heart surgery. Repertoires sampled from thymus and blood appeared biased in V and J gene usage. The related literature has documented a marked overlap of thymic repertoires among unrelated individuals.

The sequence was collected from a girl under three years old with a congenital heart defect. The V and J genes are TRBV11-2 and TRBJ1-5; 9 nucleotides agree with TRBD1. Sequenced sample: thymocytes. The CDR3: CASSEIQGARDQPQHF. The CDR3 bases are TGTGCCAGCAGCGAAATACAGGGGGCGCGAGATCAGCCCCAGCATTTT.